Below, 22 T cell receptor beta chains from the same sample are listed, as sequenced in a study of CD8+ T cells in alopecia areata. Extracted RNA was reverse transcribed into cDNA, the sequencing template. Assay used: immunoSEQ multiplex PCR; TCRdb lists only in-frame clones, some missing. Counted here are around 29,000 clones, around two thirds occurring once; the ten biggest clones make up 18%. Sequenced material: NKG2D-high CD8+ T cells sorted from blood. The receptor set was obtained from a human donor with alopecia areata.

By share, this clone ranks as medium-sized. The V and J genes are TRBV9 and TRBJ2-7; 9 bases agree with TRBD1. CDR1 and CDR2 from the germline V gene are SGDLS and YYNGEE. Trimming took 0 bases from V and 5 from J; bases not matched to a gene: 9. There are 16 residues in the CDR3. DNA of the CDR3: TGTGCCAGCAGCGTAGAGGGACAGGGATTCGTTGACGAGCAGTACTTC. Translation: CASSVEGQGFVDEQYF.

This clone was counted only a few times. The V and J genes are TRBV4-1 and TRBJ2-7; D is undetermined. The CDR3 has 15 amino acids. CDR1 and CDR2 from the germline V gene are MGHRA and YSYEKL. V gave up 1 base and J gave up 0 bases, with 10 bases separating them. The CDR3: CASSQVVKSSYEQYF. The CDR3, as DNA: TGCGCCAGCAGCCAAGTAGTGAAGAGCTCCTACGAGCAGTACTTC.

This chain uses TRBV9 with TRBJ1-6; D is perhaps TRBD1 (6 bases). The length of the CDR3 is 12 residues. Trimming took off 5 bases at V and 10 bases at J, with 10 bases between the two ends. Germline assignment: CDR1 SGDLS and CDR2 YYNGEE. DNA of the CDR3: TGTGCCAGCAGAACAGGGTCCTCACCCCTCCACTTT. Translating gives CASRTGSSPLHF.

The V gene is TRBV11-3, the J gene TRBJ2-2, with D unresolved. Trimming pared 5 bases from V and 5 bases from J, leaving 9 bases between. The CDR3 is 13 residues long. CDR1 and CDR2 from the germline V gene are SGHNT and YENEEA. The CDR3 DNA reads TGTGCCAGCAGCCCCCGACATACCGGGGAGCTGTTTTTT. It yields the protein CASSPRHTGELFF.

The V gene is TRBV18, the J gene TRBJ1-1; D uncertain. There are 13 residues in the CDR3. Deletions cut 4 bases from V and 1 base from J, with 7 bases between. From germline, CDR1 is KGHSH and CDR2 LQKENI. The CDR3 nucleotides are TGTGCCAGCTCACAGGACGGGAACACTGAAGCTTTCTTT. Amino acids: CASSQDGNTEAFF.

The chain employs TRBV5-4 and TRBJ1-2, with D perhaps matching TRBD1 (5 bases). CDR1 and CDR2 from the germline V gene are SGHNT and YYREEE (reference sequence). This CDR3 is built from 14 residues. Trimming took 1 base from V and 4 from J, leaving 11 bases between them. CDR3 region: CASSLPGTAYGYTF. The CDR3 DNA sequence: TGTGCCAGCAGCTTGCCCGGGACGGCCTATGGCTACACCTTC.

The table lists this clone with a few counts. CDR3 loop: CASSQDGAGTDTQYF. CDR3 bases: TGCGCCAGCAGCCAAGATGGGGCTGGCACAGATACGCAGTATTTT. V gene TRBV4-1 combines with J gene TRBJ2-3, with D tentatively TRBD1 (5 bases). The ends were cut back, 0 bases at V and 1 base at J, with 8 bases in the middle. CDR1 is MGHRA, CDR2 YSYEKL, per germline. The CDR3 extends over 15 amino acids.

This chain links TRBV7-2 with TRBJ1-2; TRBD1 might be the D (6 bases). Trimming cost V 3 bases and J 4 bases, with 18 bases left between them. The germline CDR1 and CDR2 sequences are SGHTA and FQGNSA. This CDR3 is 16 amino acids long. The DNA of the CDR3 is TGTGCCAGCAGCTTCGCCGGGGGGGCGTTTGGCTATGGCTACACCTTC. Translation: CASSFAGGAFGYGYTF. Drawing the rest from reference TRBV7-2 and TRBJ1-2, the complete variable domain is GAGVSQSPSNKVTEKGKDVELRCDPISGHTALYWYRQSLGQGLEFLIYFQGNSAPDKSGLPSDRFSAERTGGSVSTLTIQRTQQEDSAVYLCASSFAGGAFGYGYTFGSGTRLTVV.

The gene calls are TRBV7-9 and TRBJ2-7, with 8 bases matching TRBD1. Germline-derived CDR1 and CDR2 are SEHNR and FQNEAQ (reference sequence). Losses at the gene ends were 4 bases for V and 5 bases for J; bases not matched to a gene: 7. There are 14 residues in the CDR3. As DNA, the CDR3 is TGTGCCAGCAGCTCTCGACAGGGGCGGGACGAGCAGTACTTC. This sequence encodes CASSSRQGRDEQYF.

This sequence joins TRBV27 and TRBJ1-5; possible D gene TRBD1, 5 bases. The CDR3 length is 14 residues. CDR1 MNHEY and CDR2 SMNVEV come from the germline V gene (reference sequence). Trimming took off 4 bases at V and 4 bases at J, with 11 bases between the two ends. The CDR3 DNA sequence: TGTGCCAGCAGTTGGGGACCCAGAAATCAGCCCCAGCATTTT. This translates into CASSWGPRNQPQHF.

This chain uses TRBV29-1 with TRBJ2-1; TRBD2 is a possible D gene (6 bases). Trimming removed 6 bases from V and 0 bases from J, with 15 bases in between. Germline values: CDR1 SQVTM, CDR2 ANQGSEA. The CDR3 is made up of 15 amino acids. CDR3 sequence reads: CSVQASASSYNEQFF. The CDR3 DNA reads TGCAGCGTCCAAGCTAGCGCTAGCTCCTACAATGAGCAGTTCTTC.

The CDR3 sequence: CGLRGLSYEQYF. CDR3 coding DNA: TGTGGATTGAGGGGGCTCTCCTACGAGCAGTACTTC. The rearrangement links TRBV30 to TRBJ2-7, with TRBD1 identical over 7 bases. Germline CDR1 is GTSNPN and CDR2 is SVGIG (reference sequence). The CDR3 runs to 12 residues.

This chain links TRBV13 with TRBJ2-7; D is tentatively TRBD1 or TRBD2 (6 bases each). The CDR3 loop spans 15 amino acids. V was clipped by 1 base and J by 4 bases, with 14 bases between them. Germline V gene lookup returns CDR1 PRHDT and CDR2 FYEKMQ (reference sequence). The CDR3 nucleotides read TGTGCCAGCAGCTTAGAGGGGGGTGCGGTTTACGAGCAGTACTTC. This translates into CASSLEGGAVYEQYF.

V gene TRBV19 combines with J gene TRBJ2-1; no clear D. Deletions cut 2 bases from V and 6 bases from J, with 14 bases between. Germline CDR1 reads LNHDA; CDR2 reads SQIVND (reference sequence). This CDR3 region has 15 residues. The DNA for the CDR3 is TGTGCCAGTAGTATACTAGGAGTACGATCCAATGAGCAGTTCTTC. It encodes CASSILGVRSNEQFF.

This sequence joins TRBV9 and TRBJ2-7, with 10 bases matching TRBD2. The V and J ends lost 0 bases and 4 bases, in that order; junction bases with no gene match: 10. The CDR3 is 17 residues long. Germline V CDR1 and CDR2: SGDLS, YYNGEE. The CDR3 sequence: CASSVEASGRWLYEQYF. Here the CDR3 DNA reads TGTGCCAGCAGCGTAGAGGCTAGCGGGAGATGGTTATACGAGCAGTACTTC.

This rearrangement joins TRBV28 to TRBJ2-7; no definite D call. CDR3 length equals 14 residues. V was shortened by 3 bases and J by 2 bases, with 11 bases between the two germline ends. Germline V gene data show CDR1 as MDHEN and CDR2 as SYDVKM. The CDR3 DNA reads TGTGCCAGCAGTTTTCTCCAGGTAACCTACGAGCAGTACTTC. Protein: CASSFLQVTYEQYF.

The chain has TRBV27 and TRBJ1-2; D possibly corresponds to TRBD1 (5 bases). Germline CDR1 MNHEY, CDR2 SMNVEV (reference sequence). The CDR3 is 14 residues long. V lost 2 bases to trimming and J lost 3 bases, with 10 bases between them. The CDR3 DNA reads TGTGCCAGCAGTTTAGCGGGGCAGTACTATGGCTACACCTTC. This sequence encodes CASSLAGQYYGYTF.

The rearrangement links TRBV21-1 to TRBJ2-7. TRBV21-1 is an annotated pseudogene. CDR3 length: 18 residues. CDR3 protein: CASRERAHREEFPYEQYF. The CDR3, as DNA: TGTGCCAGCAGAGAGCGGGCCCACAGGGAGGAATTTCCCTACGAGCAGTACTTC.

This clone was recorded a few times. The chain links TRBV4-1 to TRBJ1-6; D gene ambiguous. The CDR3 contains 17 residues. Looked up from germline, CDR1 is MGHRA and CDR2 is YSYEKL. V dropped 0 bases and J dropped 6 bases, with 15 bases sitting between them. DNA of the CDR3: TGCGCCAGCAGCCAAGATCTTCTCGCGAACGGTAATTCACCCCTCCACTTT. Translation: CASSQDLLANGNSPLHF.

In this sample, this clone turned up a few times. J is TRBJ2-1 and V is TRBV6-6, with D unresolved. There are 14 residues in the CDR3. V was clipped by 7 bases and J by 8 bases, with 18 bases between them. The V gene's germline CDR1 is MNHNY and CDR2 SVGAGI (reference sequence). CDR3 residues: CASTNPGLWDEQFF. The CDR3 DNA reads TGTGCCAGCACCAATCCGGGTCTCTGGGATGAGCAGTTCTTC.

The chain uses TRBV7-9 and TRBJ2-5; possibly TRBD2 for D (6 bases). The end of the DNA aligns better with TRBJ2-7, so the J call may be wrong. CDR1 is SEHNR and CDR2 is FQNEAQ in the germline V gene (reference sequence). This CDR3 has 14 amino acids. CDR3 bases: TGTGCCAGCAGCCCGGGGAGGATTTCCCACGAGCAGTACTTC. Translating gives CASSPGRISHEQYF.

The rearrangement links TRBV5-6 to TRBJ2-2; D possibly uses TRBD1 or TRBD2 (5 bases each). The CDR3 is 17 amino acids. The ends were cut back, 1 base at V and 4 bases at J, with 17 bases in the middle. CDR1 is SGHDT and CDR2 is YYEEEE in the germline V gene. The CDR3 sequence: CASSLSVEGRVTGELFF. The CDR3 region has the DNA TGTGCCAGCAGCTTGTCGGTTGAGGGGAGAGTCACCGGGGAGCTGTTTTTT.